This T cell receptor (beta chain) was recorded in a study of blood T cell repertoires in COVID-19. Measured with immunoSEQ multiplex PCR; TCRdb has only the in-frame clones, and not every one. The repertoire has about 520,000 clones, around 85% of them found once; the top ten carry 3.2%. The V end was cut by 6 bases, the J end by 1 base, with 13 bases between. The length of the CDR3 is 15 residues. Germline assignment: CDR1 MNHEY and CDR2 SVGAGI. This chain links TRBV6-5 with TRBJ1-5; TRBD1 is a possible D gene (6 bases). Sequencing input: peripheral blood. This clonotype was sampled from a human donor in a cohort sampled during active COVID-19. The CDR3 reads CASRTQGGSNQPQHF. CDR3 nucleotides: TGTGCCAGCAGGACACAGGGTGGCAGCAATCAGCCCCAGCATTTT.